This T cell receptor (beta chain) was captured by sequencing in a study of human T cells and chemical hapten exposure. This clonotype has at least ten counts. Trimming removed 5 bases at V and 9 bases at J, with 14 bases between. Germline V gives CDR1 SGHAT, CDR2 FQNNGV. The CDR3 spans 13 residues. The time point: healthy volunteer bleed at 6 weeks. The authors extracted total RNA from unfractionated whole blood. TCRdb re-called the RACE reads with MiXCR, one entry per CDR3 protein. This sample has 60,000 to 90,000 distinct CDR3 sequences, with approximately 8.6% found just once. Sequenced sample: whole blood. V and J are TRBV11-2 and TRBJ2-4; maybe TRBD2 (5 bases). The sequence derives from a female donor in good health. Some clones in this sample may be carry-over from other donors' samples. The CDR3 nucleotides read TGTGCCAGCAGCCCCCCCCAGGCGGGCATTCAGTACTTC. Amino acid sequence: CASSPPQAGIQYF.